This T cell receptor beta chain was captured by sequencing in a study of identical twins. Study outcomes and limitations: Abundant cord blood beta clonotypes carried fewer insertions; memory repertoires showed none. One should note that invariant MAIT and iNKT cells could partly confound zero-insertion analyses.

From the 5' RACE reads, TCRdb called clonotypes with MiXCR, one entry per CDR3 protein. The repertoire holds some 1,700,000 distinct CDR3 sequences, under 35% seen once, with 0.27% in the top ten. With respect to this clonotype: What it recognizes is unknown.

Trimming removed 10 bases from V and 4 bases from J; junction bases left unmatched: 8. Looked up from germline, CDR1 is MNHEY and CDR2 is SMNVEV (reference sequence). The CDR3 sequence is 13 residues long. The clonotype was recovered from a newborn girl in good health. This chain links TRBV27 with TRBJ2-5; 8 bases are a match to TRBD2. Sequenced: cord blood. CDR3 amino acids: CATAGGVRETQYF. The DNA for the CDR3 is TGTGCCACTGCCGGGGGGGTCAGAGAGACCCAGTACTTC.